This TCR beta chain was identified in a study of blood T cell repertoires in COVID-19. The germline CDR1 and CDR2 sequences are ENHRY and SYGVKD. This CDR3 is built from 13 residues. The ends were cut back, 3 bases at V and 1 base at J, with 6 bases in the middle. Some clones are missing from TCRdb's copy, which holds only in-frame ones; the method was immunoSEQ multiplex PCR. The data contain under 200,000 clones, around 80% of them singletons. This TCR was sampled from a woman in her sixties who had recovered from COVID-19. Sequenced material: PBMCs or T cells enriched from blood (not recorded which). The chain is built from TRBV10-3 and TRBJ1-1, with D possibly being TRBD1 (6 bases). CDR3 DNA: TGTGCCATCAGTGAAGGGGGGAACACTGAAGCTTTCTTT. Residues: CAISEGGNTEAFF.